A single sample is the source of the 6 T cell receptor beta chains below, sequenced in a study of shared clonotypes between healthy human individuals. Profiled with immunoSEQ multiplex PCR; TCRdb holds only in-frame clones, not every one. Among some 1.5 million clones listed, around 98% were seen once. The sequenced sample consisted of naive CD4+ T cells sorted from blood. Subset: CD45RA+ positively selected. The receptors stem from a young man in good health.

The chain combines TRBV7-2 with TRBJ2-5; D might be TRBD1 (6 bases). Trimming removed 0 bases at V and 4 bases at J, with 9 bases between. Germline V gene lookup returns CDR1 SGHTA and CDR2 FQGNSA. This CDR3 is 14 amino acids long. This CDR3 reads CASSLAGGRETQYF. The CDR3 region has the DNA TGTGCCAGCAGCTTAGCAGGGGGAAGAGAGACCCAGTACTTC.

This chain joins TRBV14 and TRBJ2-1; the D call may be TRBD1 or TRBD2 (5 bases each). This CDR3 has 16 residues. V was trimmed by 1 base and J by 13 bases, leaving 23 bases between them. In germline, CDR1 is SGHDN, CDR2 FVKESK. CDR3 bases: TGTGCCAGCAGCCAAGCCCAGGCCTTATGGGGGTCGGAACAGTTCTTC. Its protein is CASSQAQALWGSEQFF.

V is TRBV28 and J is TRBJ1-2, with 12 nucleotides matching TRBD1. In germline, CDR1 is MDHEN, CDR2 SYDVKM. The CDR3 extends over 15 amino acids. V gave up 10 bases and J gave up 3 bases; unmatched junction bases: 9. CDR3 region: CATGTGGLNHYGYTF. CDR3 DNA: TGTGCCACAGGGACAGGGGGCCTAAATCACTATGGCTACACCTTC.

The V and J genes are TRBV5-5 and TRBJ1-4; 9 bases fit TRBD1. From germline, CDR1 is SGHKS and CDR2 YYEKEE (reference sequence). The V segment lost 4 bases and the J segment 8 bases; nucleotides outside the gene matches: 12. This CDR3 region has 16 residues. The CDR3 loop reads CASSPALGQGSEKLFF. In DNA form, the CDR3 reads TGTGCCAGCAGCCCAGCGCTGGGACAGGGTAGCGAAAAACTGTTTTTT. The entire variable domain, with the rest obtained from reference TRBV5-5 and TRBJ1-4, is as follows: DAGVTQSPTHLIKTRGQQVTLRCSPISGHKSVSWYQQVLGQGPQFIFQYYEKEERGRGNFPDRFSARQFPNYSSELNVNALLLGDSALYLCASSPALGQGSEKLFFGSGTQLSVL.

The chain has TRBV12-5 and TRBJ2-3; no definite D call. The CDR3 contains 14 residues. Germline CDR1 LGHNT, CDR2 FRNRAP. The ends were cut back, 1 base at V and 4 bases at J, with 9 bases in the middle. Here the CDR3 DNA reads TGTGCTAGTGGTTTGGATAGCTCGGCAGATACGCAGTATTTT. Translating it yields CASGLDSSADTQYF.

The rearrangement joins TRBV5-4 to TRBJ1-5; tentative D call: TRBD1 (5 bases). The CDR3 is made up of 16 amino acids. CDR1 and CDR2 from the germline V gene are SGHNT and YYREEE (reference sequence). V was cut by 2 bases and J by 3 bases, with 15 bases left in between. Written as DNA, the CDR3 is TGTGCCAGCAGCTTAGGTCCAGGGTCGATCAATCAGCCCCAGCATTTT. Its translation: CASSLGPGSINQPQHF.